Listed below are T cell receptor beta chains from one sample, sequenced in a study of blood T cell repertoires in COVID-19. Using immunoSEQ multiplex PCR, the repertoire was profiled, and TCRdb retains in-frame clones only, with some absent. This table has 40,000 to 55,000 clones, around 86% appearing once. The specimen was peripheral blood. These receptors were collected from a man aged 45-65 years with active COVID-19. Each CDR3 is given with its conserved first and last residue. Fields, in order: J gene, clone size, D gene, CDR3 length, V gene, CDR3 protein. A D gene is named only where the DNA matches it firmly. Size values are once, few and many counts, or a class for expanded clones, and some rows have none.

TRBJ2-3 once - 15 TRBV4-3 CASSQDRRTSDTQYF
TRBJ2-7 - - 14 TRBV30 CAWISGGPRDEQYF
TRBJ2-2 - TRBD1 16 TRBV6-1 CASSGYRGSNTGELFF
TRBJ1-5 - - 16 TRBV6-5 CASSLIPPQGNQPQHF
TRBJ2-1 once - 11 TRBV12-3/TRBV12-4 CASLSRGEQFF
TRBJ1-5 - TRBD1 14 TRBV6-5 CASSSRTGEQPQHF
TRBJ1-2 - - 13 TRBV18 CASSPMRADGYTF
TRBJ1-3 - - 15 TRBV10-3 CAIRTTGSSGNTIYF
TRBJ1-4 - TRBD1 16 TRBV6-6 CASSAPQGVHNEKLFF
TRBJ2-1 - TRBD2 19 TRBV4-1 CASSQEFGRGGGWRTEQFF